This paragraph covers one T cell receptor beta chain sequence. Its antigen is still unknown. This sample was taken from a study of CD8 T cell repertoires and HIV-1 epitope variants. Overall study context: Tested: three Gag epitope families, Nef HW9 and YT9. Equal numbers of autologous T cell-negative cells presented antigen to enriched T cells. Cultures ran about ten days, with IL-2, IL-7 and IL-15 added on days 3 and 7.

Survey-depth immunoSEQ sequencing covered TCR beta CDR3 regions. Measured with immunoSEQ multiplex PCR; TCRdb has only the in-frame clones, and not every one. The table lists thousands of clones, about 71% of them singletons. The CDR3 loop spans 13 amino acids. The V gene lost 8 bases and the J gene lost 3 bases, with 14 bases spanning the gap. CDR1 and CDR2 from the germline V gene are MNHEY and SVGAGI. V and J are TRBV6-5 and TRBJ2-7, with TRBD2 as a possible D gene (7 bases). The sequence was obtained from a male donor with HIV. Sequencing was carried out using cultured CD8+ T cells derived from PBMCs. The CDR3 spells CASLRGDYYEQYF. Here the CDR3 DNA reads TGTGCCAGCTTAAGGGGGGACTACTACGAGCAGTACTTC.